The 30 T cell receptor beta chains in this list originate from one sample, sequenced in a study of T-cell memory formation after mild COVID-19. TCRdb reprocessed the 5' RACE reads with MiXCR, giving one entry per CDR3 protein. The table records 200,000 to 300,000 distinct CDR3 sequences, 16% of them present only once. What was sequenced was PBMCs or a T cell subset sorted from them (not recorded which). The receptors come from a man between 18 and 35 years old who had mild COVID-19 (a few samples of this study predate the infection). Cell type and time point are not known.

CDR3 DNA: TGCGCCAGCAGCCAAGAGGGGAGAGGGAGGACAGATACGCAGTATTTT. The encoded protein is CASSQEGRGRTDTQYF. The chain is built from TRBV4-3 and TRBJ2-3, with D maybe TRBD2 (6 bases). V gave up 0 bases and J gave up 3 bases, with 13 bases separating them. Germline V lookup: CDR1 LGHNA, CDR2 YSLEER. CDR3 length equals 16 residues.

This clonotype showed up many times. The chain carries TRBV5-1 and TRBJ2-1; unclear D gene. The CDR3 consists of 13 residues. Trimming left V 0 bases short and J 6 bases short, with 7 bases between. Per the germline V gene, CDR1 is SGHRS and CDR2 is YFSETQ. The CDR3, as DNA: TGCGCCAGCAGCTTGGGACGACTCAATGAGCAGTTCTTC. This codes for CASSLGRLNEQFF.

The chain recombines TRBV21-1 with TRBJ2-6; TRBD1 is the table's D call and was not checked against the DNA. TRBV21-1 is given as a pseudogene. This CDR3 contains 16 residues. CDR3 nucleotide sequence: TGTGCCACCCCGGGACGGGGGCTCTCTGGGGCCAACGTCCTGACTTTC. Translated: CATPGRGLSGANVLTF.

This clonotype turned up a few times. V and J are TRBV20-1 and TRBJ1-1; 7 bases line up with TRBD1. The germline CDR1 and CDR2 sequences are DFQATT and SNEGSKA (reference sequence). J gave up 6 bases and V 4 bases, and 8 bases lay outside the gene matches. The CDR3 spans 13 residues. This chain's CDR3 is CSAKTGRGAEAFF. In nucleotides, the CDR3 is TGCAGTGCTAAGACAGGGCGGGGCGCTGAAGCTTTCTTT.

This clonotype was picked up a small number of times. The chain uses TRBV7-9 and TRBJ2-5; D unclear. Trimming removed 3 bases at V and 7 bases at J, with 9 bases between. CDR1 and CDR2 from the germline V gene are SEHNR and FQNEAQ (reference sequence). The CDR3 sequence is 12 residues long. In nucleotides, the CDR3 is TGTGCCAGCAGCTTGCCTATGGGGACCCAGTACTTC. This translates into CASSLPMGTQYF.

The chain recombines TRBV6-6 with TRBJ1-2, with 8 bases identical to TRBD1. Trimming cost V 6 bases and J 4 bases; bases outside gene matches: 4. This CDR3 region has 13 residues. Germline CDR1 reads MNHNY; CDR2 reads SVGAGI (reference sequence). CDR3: CASSPTGVYGYTF. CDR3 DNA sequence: TGTGCCAGCAGCCCGACAGGGGTCTATGGCTACACCTTC.

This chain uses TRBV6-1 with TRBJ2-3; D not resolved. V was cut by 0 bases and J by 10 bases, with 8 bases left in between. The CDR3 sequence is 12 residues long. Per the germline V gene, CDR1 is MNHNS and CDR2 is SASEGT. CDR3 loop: CASSEASVSQYF. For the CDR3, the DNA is TGTGCCAGCAGTGAAGCCAGCGTTTCGCAGTATTTT.

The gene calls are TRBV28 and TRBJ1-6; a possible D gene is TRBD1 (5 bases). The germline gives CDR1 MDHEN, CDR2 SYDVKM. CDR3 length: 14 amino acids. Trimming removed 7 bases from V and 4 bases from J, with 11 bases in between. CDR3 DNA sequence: TGTGCCAGCACCAAGGGGCCTTATAATTCACCCCTCCACTTT. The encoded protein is CASTKGPYNSPLHF.

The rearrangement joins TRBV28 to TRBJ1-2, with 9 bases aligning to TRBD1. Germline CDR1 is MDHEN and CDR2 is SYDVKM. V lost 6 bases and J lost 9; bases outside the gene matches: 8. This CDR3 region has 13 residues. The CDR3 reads CASRTQGARRYTF. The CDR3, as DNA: TGTGCCAGCAGGACACAGGGGGCGCGCCGCTACACCTTC.

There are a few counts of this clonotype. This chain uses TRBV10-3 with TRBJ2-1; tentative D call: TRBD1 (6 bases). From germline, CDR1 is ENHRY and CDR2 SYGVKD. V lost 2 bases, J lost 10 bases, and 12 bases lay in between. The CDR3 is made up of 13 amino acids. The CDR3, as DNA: TGTGCCATCAGTGAGATTTTAGGACAGGAGCAGTTCTTC. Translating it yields CAISEILGQEQFF.

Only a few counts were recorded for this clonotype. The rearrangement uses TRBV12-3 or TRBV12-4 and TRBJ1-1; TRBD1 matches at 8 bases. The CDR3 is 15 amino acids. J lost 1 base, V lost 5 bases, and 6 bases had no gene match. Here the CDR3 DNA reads TGTGCCAGCAGTCCAACCGGACAGGGGAACACTGAAGCTTTCTTT. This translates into CASSPTGQGNTEAFF.

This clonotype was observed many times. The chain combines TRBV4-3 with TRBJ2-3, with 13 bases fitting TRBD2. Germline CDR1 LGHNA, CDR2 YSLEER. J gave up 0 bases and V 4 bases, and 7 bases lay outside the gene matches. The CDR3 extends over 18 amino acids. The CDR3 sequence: CASSRGTSGVLSTDTQYF. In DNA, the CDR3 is TGCGCCAGCAGCCGAGGGACTAGCGGGGTACTTAGCACAGATACGCAGTATTTT.

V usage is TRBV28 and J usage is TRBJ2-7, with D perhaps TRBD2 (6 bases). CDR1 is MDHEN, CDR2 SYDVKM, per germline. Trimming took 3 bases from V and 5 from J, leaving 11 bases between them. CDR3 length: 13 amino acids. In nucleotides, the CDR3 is TGTGCCAGCAGTTTGACGGGGGTAAACGAGCAGTACGTC. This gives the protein CASSLTGVNEQYV.

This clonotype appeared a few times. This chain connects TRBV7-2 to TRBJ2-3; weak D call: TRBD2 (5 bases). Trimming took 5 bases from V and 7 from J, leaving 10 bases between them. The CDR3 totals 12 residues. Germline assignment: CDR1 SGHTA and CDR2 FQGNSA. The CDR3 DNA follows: TGTGCCAGCAGCCGACTACTGAATACGCAGTATTTT. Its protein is CASSRLLNTQYF.

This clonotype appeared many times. The CDR3 protein is CASIKYTGISYNEQFF. The CDR3 nucleotides read TGTGCCAGCATTAAATATACAGGGATCTCCTACAATGAGCAGTTCTTC. This rearrangement joins TRBV5-6 to TRBJ2-1, with D possibly being TRBD1 (6 bases). CDR1 is SGHDT and CDR2 is YYEEEE in the germline V gene. The CDR3 totals 16 residues. V was pared by 6 bases and J by 0 bases, with 16 bases between.

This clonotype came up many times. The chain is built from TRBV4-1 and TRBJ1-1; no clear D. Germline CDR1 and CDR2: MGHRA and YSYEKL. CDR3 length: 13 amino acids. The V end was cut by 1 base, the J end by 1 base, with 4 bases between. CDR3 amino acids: CASSQGPNTEAFF. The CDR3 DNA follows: TGCGCCAGCAGCCAAGGACCGAACACTGAAGCTTTCTTT.

The chain's CDR3 is CASSLEGRVADTQYF. In DNA form, the CDR3 reads TGTGCCAGCAGCTTAGAGGGTAGGGTTGCAGATACGCAGTATTTT. This chain links TRBV7-2 with TRBJ2-3; the D is unclear. The V gene lost 1 base and the J gene lost 4 bases, with 12 bases spanning the gap. The CDR3 spans 15 residues. From germline, CDR1 is SGHTA and CDR2 FQGNSA.

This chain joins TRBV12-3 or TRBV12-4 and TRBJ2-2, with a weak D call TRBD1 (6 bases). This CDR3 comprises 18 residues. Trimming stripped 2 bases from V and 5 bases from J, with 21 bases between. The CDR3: CASSLKSSVQGETGELFF. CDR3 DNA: TGTGCCAGCAGTTTAAAGTCTTCGGTACAGGGTGAAACCGGGGAGCTGTTTTTT.

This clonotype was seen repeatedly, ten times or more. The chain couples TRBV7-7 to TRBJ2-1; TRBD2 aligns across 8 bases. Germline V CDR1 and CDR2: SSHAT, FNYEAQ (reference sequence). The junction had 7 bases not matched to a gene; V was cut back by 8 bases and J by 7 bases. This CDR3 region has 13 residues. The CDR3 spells CASSSGGGNEQFF. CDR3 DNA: TGTGCCAGCTCCTCCGGGGGGGGGAATGAGCAGTTCTTC.

The CDR3 DNA is TGTGCCATCAGGACAGGTTCCTACGAGCAGTACTTC. Residues: CAIRTGSYEQYF. This chain connects TRBV10-3 to TRBJ2-7; D perhaps matches TRBD1 (6 bases). Germline V gene lookup returns CDR1 ENHRY and CDR2 SYGVKD. CDR3 length equals 12 residues. V was pared by 6 bases and J by 1 base, with 7 bases between.

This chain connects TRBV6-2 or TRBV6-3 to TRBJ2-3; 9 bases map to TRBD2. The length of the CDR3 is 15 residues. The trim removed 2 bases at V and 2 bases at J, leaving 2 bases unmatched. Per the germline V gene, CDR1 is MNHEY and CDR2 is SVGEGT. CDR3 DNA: TGTGCCAGCAGTTACCCTAGCGGGACCACAGATACGCAGTATTTT. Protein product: CASSYPSGTTDTQYF.

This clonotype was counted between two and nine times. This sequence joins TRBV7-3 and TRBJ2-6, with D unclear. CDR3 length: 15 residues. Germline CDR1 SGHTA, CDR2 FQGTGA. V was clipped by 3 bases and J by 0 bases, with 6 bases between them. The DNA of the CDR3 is TGTGCCAGCAGCTTCGATCGCTCTGGGGCCAACGTCCTGACTTTC. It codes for CASSFDRSGANVLTF.

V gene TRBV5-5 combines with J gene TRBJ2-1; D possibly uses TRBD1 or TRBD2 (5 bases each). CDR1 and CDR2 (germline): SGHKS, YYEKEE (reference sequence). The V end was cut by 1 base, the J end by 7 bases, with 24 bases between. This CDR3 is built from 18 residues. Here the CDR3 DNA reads TGTGCCAGCAGCTTGTGGGGACGAGGGGACCCAGGGATTAATGAGCAGTTCTTC. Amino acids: CASSLWGRGDPGINEQFF.

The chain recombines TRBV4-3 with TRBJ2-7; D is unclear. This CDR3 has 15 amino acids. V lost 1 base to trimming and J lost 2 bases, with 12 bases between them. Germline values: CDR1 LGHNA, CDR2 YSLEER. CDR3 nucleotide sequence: TGCGCCAGCAGCCAAGGATTTCAGGAGACCTACGAGCAGTACTTC. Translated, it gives CASSQGFQETYEQYF.

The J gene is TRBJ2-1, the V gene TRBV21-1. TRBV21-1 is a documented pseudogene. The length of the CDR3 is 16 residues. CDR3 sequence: CASRKPQVLPYNEQFF. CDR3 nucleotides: TGTGCCAGCAGAAAACCTCAGGTGTTGCCCTACAATGAGCAGTTCTTC.

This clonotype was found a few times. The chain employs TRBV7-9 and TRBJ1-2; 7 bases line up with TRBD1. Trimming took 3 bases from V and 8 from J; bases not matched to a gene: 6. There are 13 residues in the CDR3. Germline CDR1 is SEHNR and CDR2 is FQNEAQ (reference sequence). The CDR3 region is CASSFSTGEGYTF. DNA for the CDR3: TGTGCCAGCAGCTTTTCTACAGGGGAGGGCTACACCTTC.

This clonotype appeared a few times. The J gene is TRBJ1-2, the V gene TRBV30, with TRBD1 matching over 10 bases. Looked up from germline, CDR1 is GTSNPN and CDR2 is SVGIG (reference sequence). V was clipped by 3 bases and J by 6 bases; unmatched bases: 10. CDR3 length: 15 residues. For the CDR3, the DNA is TGTGCCTGGAGGCACATGACAGGGGGCGCCGATGGCTACACCTTC. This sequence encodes CAWRHMTGGADGYTF.

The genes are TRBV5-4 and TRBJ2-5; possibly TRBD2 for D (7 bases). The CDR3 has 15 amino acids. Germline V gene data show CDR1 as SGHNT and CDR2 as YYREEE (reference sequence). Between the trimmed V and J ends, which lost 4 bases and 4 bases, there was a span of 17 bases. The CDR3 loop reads CASSPRGGETETQYF. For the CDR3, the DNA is TGTGCCAGCAGCCCGAGGGGGGGAGAAACAGAGACCCAGTACTTC.

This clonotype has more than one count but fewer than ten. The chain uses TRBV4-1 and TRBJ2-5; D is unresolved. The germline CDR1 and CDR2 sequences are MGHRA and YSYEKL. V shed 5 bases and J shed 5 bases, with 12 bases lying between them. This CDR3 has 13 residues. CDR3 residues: CASSSRPPETQYF. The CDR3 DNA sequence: TGCGCCAGCAGCTCCCGGCCTCCGGAGACCCAGTACTTC.

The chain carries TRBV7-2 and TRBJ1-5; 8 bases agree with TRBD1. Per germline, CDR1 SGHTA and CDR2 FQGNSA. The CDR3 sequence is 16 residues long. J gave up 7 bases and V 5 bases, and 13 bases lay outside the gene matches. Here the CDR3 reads CASSPWAQGARQPQHF. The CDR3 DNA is TGTGCCAGCAGCCCTTGGGCGCAGGGGGCAAGACAGCCCCAGCATTTT.